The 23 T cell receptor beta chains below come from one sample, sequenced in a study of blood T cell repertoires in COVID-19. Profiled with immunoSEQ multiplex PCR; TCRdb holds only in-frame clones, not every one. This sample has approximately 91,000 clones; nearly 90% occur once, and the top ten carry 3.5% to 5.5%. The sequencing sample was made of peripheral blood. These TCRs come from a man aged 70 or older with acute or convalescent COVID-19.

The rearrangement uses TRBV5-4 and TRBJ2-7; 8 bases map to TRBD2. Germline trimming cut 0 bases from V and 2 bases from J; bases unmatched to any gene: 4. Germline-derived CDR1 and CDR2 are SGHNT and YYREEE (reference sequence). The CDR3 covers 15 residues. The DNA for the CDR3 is TGTGCCAGCAGCTTGGAGCGGGGGATTGCCTACGAGCAGTACTTC. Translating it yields CASSLERGIAYEQYF.

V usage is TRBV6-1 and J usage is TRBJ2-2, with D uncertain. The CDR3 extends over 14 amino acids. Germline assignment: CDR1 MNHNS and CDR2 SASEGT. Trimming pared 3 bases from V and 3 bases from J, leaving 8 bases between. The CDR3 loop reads CASSDGRYTGELFF. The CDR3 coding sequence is TGTGCCAGCAGTGACGGCAGGTACACCGGGGAGCTGTTTTTT.

The CDR3 sequence is CASSYPQGENEKLFF. The DNA of the CDR3 is TGTGCCAGCAGCTACCCACAGGGAGAGAATGAAAAACTGTTTTTT. The chain uses TRBV5-4 and TRBJ1-4; maybe TRBD1 (6 bases). This CDR3 has 15 amino acids. Germline V gene sequence: CDR1 SGHNT, CDR2 YYREEE (reference sequence). V lost 3 bases and J lost 5, with 14 bases in between.

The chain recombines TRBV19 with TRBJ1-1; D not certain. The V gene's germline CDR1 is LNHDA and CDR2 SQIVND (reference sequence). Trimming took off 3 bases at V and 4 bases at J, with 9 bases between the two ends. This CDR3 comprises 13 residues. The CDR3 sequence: CASSIGVGTEAFF. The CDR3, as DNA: TGTGCCAGTAGTATCGGGGTTGGCACTGAAGCTTTCTTT.

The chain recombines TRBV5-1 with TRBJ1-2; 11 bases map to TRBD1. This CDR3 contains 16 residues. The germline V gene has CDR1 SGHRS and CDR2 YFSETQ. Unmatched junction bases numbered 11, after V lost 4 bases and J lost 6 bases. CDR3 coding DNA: TGCGCCAGCAGCCCGAGACCTAGGACAGGGGGCAATGGCTACACCTTC. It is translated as CASSPRPRTGGNGYTF.

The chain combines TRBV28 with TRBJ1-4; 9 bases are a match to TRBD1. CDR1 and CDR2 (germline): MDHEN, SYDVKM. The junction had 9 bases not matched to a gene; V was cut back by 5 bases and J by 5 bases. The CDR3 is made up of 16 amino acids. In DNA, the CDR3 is TGTGCCAGCAGTCCCCCCGGACAGGGGTGGAATGAAAAACTGTTTTTT. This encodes CASSPPGQGWNEKLFF.

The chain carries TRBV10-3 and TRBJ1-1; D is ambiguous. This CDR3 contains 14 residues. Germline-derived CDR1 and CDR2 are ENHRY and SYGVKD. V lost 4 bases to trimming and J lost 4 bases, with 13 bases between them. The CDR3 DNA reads TGTGCCATCAGTGGCTCCCTCGGGGTCACTGAAGCTTTCTTT. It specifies CAISGSLGVTEAFF.

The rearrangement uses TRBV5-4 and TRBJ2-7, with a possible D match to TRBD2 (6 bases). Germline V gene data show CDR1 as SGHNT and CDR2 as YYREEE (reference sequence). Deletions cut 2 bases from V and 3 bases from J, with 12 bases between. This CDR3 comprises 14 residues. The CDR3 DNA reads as TGTGCCAGCAGCTTACGGGGGATGGGCTACGAGCAGTACTTC. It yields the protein CASSLRGMGYEQYF.

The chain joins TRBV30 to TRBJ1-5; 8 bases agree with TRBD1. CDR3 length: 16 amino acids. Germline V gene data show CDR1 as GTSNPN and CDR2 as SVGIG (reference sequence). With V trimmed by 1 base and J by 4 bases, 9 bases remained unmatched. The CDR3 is CAWSARGTGRNQPQHF. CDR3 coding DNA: TGTGCCTGGAGTGCTCGGGGGACAGGAAGAAATCAGCCCCAGCATTTT. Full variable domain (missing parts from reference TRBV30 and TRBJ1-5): SQTIHQWPATLVQPVGSPLSLECTVEGTSNPNLYWYRQAAGRGLQLLFYSVGIGQISSEVPQNLSASRPQDRQFILSSKKLLLSDSGFYLCAWSARGTGRNQPQHFGDGTRLSIL.

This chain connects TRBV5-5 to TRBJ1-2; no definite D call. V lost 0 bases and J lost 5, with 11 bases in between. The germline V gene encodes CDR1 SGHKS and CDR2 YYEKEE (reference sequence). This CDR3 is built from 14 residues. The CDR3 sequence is CASSLDWSPYGYTF. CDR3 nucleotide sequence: TGTGCCAGCAGCTTGGACTGGTCCCCTTATGGCTACACCTTC.

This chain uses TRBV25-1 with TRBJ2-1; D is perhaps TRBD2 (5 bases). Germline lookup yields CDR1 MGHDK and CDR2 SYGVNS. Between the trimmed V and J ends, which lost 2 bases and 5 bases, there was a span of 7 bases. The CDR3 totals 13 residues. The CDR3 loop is CASSEGEHNEQFF. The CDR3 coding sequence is TGTGCCAGCAGTGAAGGGGAGCACAATGAGCAGTTCTTC. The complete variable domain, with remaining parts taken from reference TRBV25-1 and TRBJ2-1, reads EADIYQTPRYLVIGTGKKITLECSQTMGHDKMYWYQQDPGMELHLIHYSYGVNSTEKGDLSSESTVSRIRTEHFPLTLESARPSHTSQYLCASSEGEHNEQFFGPGTRLTVL.

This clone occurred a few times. Here the CDR3 DNA reads TGTGCCAGTAGTAAACGGACAGGGGGTCGCACTGAAGCTTTCTTT. This encodes CASSKRTGGRTEAFF. The chain couples TRBV19 to TRBJ1-1; TRBD1 aligns across 10 bases. This CDR3 region has 15 residues. Germline assignment: CDR1 LNHDA and CDR2 SQIVND (reference sequence). Trimming took 4 bases from V and 4 from J; bases not matched to a gene: 6.

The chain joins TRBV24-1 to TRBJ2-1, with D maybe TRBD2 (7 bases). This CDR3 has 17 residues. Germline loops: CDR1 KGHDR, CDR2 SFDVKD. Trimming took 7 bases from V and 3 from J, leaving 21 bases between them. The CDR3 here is CATRKPRGAPYYNEQFF. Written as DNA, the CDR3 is TGTGCCACCAGAAAACCTCGGGGGGCTCCTTACTACAATGAGCAGTTCTTC.

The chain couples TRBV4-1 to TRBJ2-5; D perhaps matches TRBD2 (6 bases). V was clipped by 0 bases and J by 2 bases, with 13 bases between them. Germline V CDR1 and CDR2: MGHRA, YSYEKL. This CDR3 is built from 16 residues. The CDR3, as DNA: TGCGCCAGCAGCCAAGACCATCGGCTAGCGCAAGAGACCCAGTACTTC. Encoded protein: CASSQDHRLAQETQYF.

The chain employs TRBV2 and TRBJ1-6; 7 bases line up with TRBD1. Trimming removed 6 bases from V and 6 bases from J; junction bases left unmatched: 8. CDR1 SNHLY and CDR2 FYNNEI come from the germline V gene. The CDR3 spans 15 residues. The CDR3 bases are TGTGCCAGCAGCAACAGGGGTGTCTCTAATTCACCCCTCCACTTT. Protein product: CASSNRGVSNSPLHF.

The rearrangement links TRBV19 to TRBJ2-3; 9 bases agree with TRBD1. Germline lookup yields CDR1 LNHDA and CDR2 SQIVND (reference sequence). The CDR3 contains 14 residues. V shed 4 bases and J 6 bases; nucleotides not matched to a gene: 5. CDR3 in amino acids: CASSTRTGADTQYF. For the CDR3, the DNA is TGTGCCAGTAGTACTCGGACAGGGGCTGATACGCAGTATTTT.

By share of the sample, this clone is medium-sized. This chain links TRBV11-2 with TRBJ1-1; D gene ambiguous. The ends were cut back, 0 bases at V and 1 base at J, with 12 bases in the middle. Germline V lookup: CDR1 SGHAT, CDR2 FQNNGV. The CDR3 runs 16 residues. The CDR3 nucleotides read TGTGCCAGCAGCTTAGATTTCGGGAACAAGAACACTGAAGCTTTCTTT. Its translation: CASSLDFGNKNTEAFF.

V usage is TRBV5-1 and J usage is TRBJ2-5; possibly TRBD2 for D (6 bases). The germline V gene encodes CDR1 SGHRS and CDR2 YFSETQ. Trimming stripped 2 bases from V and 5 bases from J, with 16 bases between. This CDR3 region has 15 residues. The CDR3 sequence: CASSLGGASGETQYF. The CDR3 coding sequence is TGCGCCAGCAGCTTAGGCGGGGCTTCGGGGGAGACCCAGTACTTC.

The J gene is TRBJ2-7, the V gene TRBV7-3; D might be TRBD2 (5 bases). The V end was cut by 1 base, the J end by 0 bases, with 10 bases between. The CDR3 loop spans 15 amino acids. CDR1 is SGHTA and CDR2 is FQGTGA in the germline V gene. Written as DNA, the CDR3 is TGTGCCAGCAGCTTAAGATTCGGGGACTCCTACGAGCAGTACTTC. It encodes CASSLRFGDSYEQYF.

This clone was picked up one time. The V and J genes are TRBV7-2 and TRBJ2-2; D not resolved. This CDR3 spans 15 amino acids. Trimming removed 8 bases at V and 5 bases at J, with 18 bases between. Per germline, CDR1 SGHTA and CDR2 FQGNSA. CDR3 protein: CASAREVSRTGELFF. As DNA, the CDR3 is TGTGCCAGCGCAAGAGAAGTCTCGAGAACCGGGGAGCTGTTTTTT.

The CDR3 bases are TGCGCCAGCAGTGTCGGAATAGGGGGGACCCAGTACTTC. This gives the protein CASSVGIGGTQYF. This chain joins TRBV10-1 and TRBJ2-5; TRBD1 is a possible D gene (6 bases). Trimming pared 4 bases from V and 7 bases from J, leaving 13 bases between. Germline CDR1 and CDR2: WNHNN and SYGVQD (reference sequence). The CDR3 loop spans 13 amino acids.

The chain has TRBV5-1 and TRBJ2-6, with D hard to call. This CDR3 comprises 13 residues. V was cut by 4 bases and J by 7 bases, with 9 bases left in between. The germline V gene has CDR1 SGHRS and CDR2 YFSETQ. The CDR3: CASSLPSANVLTF. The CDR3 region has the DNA TGCGCCAGCAGCCTCCCCTCTGCCAACGTCCTGACTTTC.

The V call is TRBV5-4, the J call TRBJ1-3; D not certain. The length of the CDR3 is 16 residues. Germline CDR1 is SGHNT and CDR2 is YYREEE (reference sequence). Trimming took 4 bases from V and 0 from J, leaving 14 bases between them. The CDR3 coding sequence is TGTGCCAGCAGCACCCGACAAGTGAACTCTGGAAACACCATATATTTT. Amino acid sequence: CASSTRQVNSGNTIYF.